This TCR beta chain is from a study of T cell changes during pregnancy in multiple sclerosis. The data were produced by immunoSEQ multiplex PCR, yet TCRdb's version contains in-frame clones alone and is incomplete. The sample consists of about 100,000 clones, 80% to 95% of them appearing once. This clonotype was sampled from a female donor with multiple sclerosis, enrolled in a pregnancy study. The sequencing here drew on peripheral blood, taken after pregnancy.

Here the CDR3 DNA reads TGTGCCAGCAGCGTAGGATCAGCGGGAGGGCGACTTAGCACAGATACGCAGTATTTT. Its protein is CASSVGSAGGRLSTDTQYF. This chain joins TRBV9 and TRBJ2-3, with 10 bases aligning to TRBD2. CDR3 size: 19 residues. Trimming took 0 bases from V and 0 from J; bases not matched to a gene: 10. Germline CDR1 reads SGDLS; CDR2 reads YYNGEE.